This record covers a single TCR beta chain. Its target is unknown. The CDR3 length is 14 residues. Germline V gene sequence: CDR1 SGHVS, CDR2 FNYEAQ. V dropped 5 bases and J dropped 2 bases, with 13 bases sitting between them. The data belong to a study of OX40 agonist ivuxolimab in advanced cancers. General study points: Antigen specificity of clonally expanded peripheral T cells was not established. Normalized expansion of T-cell clones was also low for some nonresponders.

Repertoires were generated with immunoSEQ multiplex PCR, while TCRdb's copy carries only in-frame clones and drops some. The sample carries approximately 45,000 clones, approximately 90% recorded once. Blood specimens came from baseline, cycle 4 day 1, and cycle 7 day 1. V gene TRBV7-6 combines with J gene TRBJ2-7, with D perhaps matching TRBD1 or TRBD2 (5 bases each). The input for sequencing was CD4+ or CD8+ T cells sorted from blood, taken in a trial of the OX40 agonist ivuxolimab. The clonotype comes from an adult with an advanced solid tumor such as melanoma, head and neck, liver or kidney cancer. The CDR3 nucleotides read TGTGCCAGCAGCCCAGGGACCCGTACCTACGAGCAGTACTTC. This sequence encodes CASSPGTRTYEQYF.